These 27 T cell receptor beta chains originate from one sample sequenced in a study of T cell clonality in common variable immunodeficiency. General study results and limits: In common variable immunodeficiency, TCR beta chains reportedly carried fewer deletions and N-nucleotide insertions.

The assay was immunoSEQ multiplex PCR, and TCRdb's table has in-frame clones only and misses some. This sample has roughly 34,000 clones, each found more than once. Their antigens remain unidentified. Sequences were obtained from peripheral blood mononuclear cells. The source is a human donor with common variable immunodeficiency.

By frequency in the sample, this clone is medium-sized. The read ends 3 residues shy of where the CDR3 ends; the end is completed using the germline J gene. The V gene is TRBV20-1, the J gene TRBJ1-2; D unclear. This CDR3 region has 13 residues. The V end lost 0 bases, the J end lost 6 bases, and 11 bases lay between the germline ends. CDR1 DFQATT and CDR2 SNEGSKA come from the germline V gene (reference sequence). The covered CDR3 bases are TGCAGTGCTAGAGATAGAGGGTTGGATGGC. Translated, it gives CSARDRGLDG. The entire CDR3 reads CSARDRGLDGYTF.

As concerns this clone: The read ends 3 residues shy of where the CDR3 ends; the end is completed using the germline J gene. V gene TRBV5-1 combines with J gene TRBJ2-7; D unresolved. CDR1 and CDR2 (germline): SGHRS, YFSETQ. The CDR3 loop spans 13 amino acids. The V and J ends lost 1 base and 1 base respectively, with 6 bases between them. This CDR3 is CASSLTRSYEQYF. Partial CDR3 DNA: TGCGCCAGCAGCTTGACAAGGTCCTACGAG.

A few counts support this clone. The read comes to an end 3 residues before the CDR3 does, leaving the germline J gene to fill in the end. The rearrangement uses TRBV11-3 and TRBJ2-1; D unresolved. The germline gives CDR1 SGHNT, CDR2 YENEEA. Deletions cut 4 bases from V and 0 bases from J, with 7 bases between. The CDR3 consists of 14 residues. The CDR3 here is CASSSRSSYNEQFF. CDR3 bases read: TGTGCCAGCAGCTCGCGGAGCTCCTACAATGAG.

As for this clone: The observed sequence ends 3 residues before the CDR3 terminus, with the missing tail filled in from the germline J gene. V usage is TRBV6-4 and J usage is TRBJ1-3, with 9 bases lining up with TRBD1. This CDR3 is built from 12 residues. Germline CDR1 and CDR2: MRHNA and SNTAGT. The CDR3 spells CASRDRGGTIYF. Incomplete CDR3 DNA: TGTGCCAGCAGGGACAGGGGAGGAACC.

This clone was picked up many times. Read coverage stops 3 residues before the CDR3 terminus; the germline J gene supplies the remainder. The chain couples TRBV24-1 to TRBJ1-2; 9 nucleotides match TRBD1. Per germline, CDR1 KGHDR and CDR2 SFDVKD. The V and J ends lost 2 bases and 4 bases, in that order; junction bases with no gene match: 4. This CDR3 comprises 15 residues. Here the CDR3 reads CATSDSGTGPYGYTF. The part of the CDR3 DNA that was read is TGTGCCACCAGTGATTCCGGGACAGGGCCCTATGGC.

This clone was seen repeatedly, ten times or more. The read stops 3 residues short of the end of the CDR3; the missing end is completed from the germline J gene. This chain connects TRBV18 to TRBJ2-1; 8 positions agree with TRBD1. Unmatched junction bases numbered 4, after V lost 2 bases and J lost 7 bases. Germline lookup yields CDR1 KGHSH and CDR2 LQKENI. The CDR3 contains 14 residues. The CDR3 bases that were read are TGTGCCAGCTCACCAGTGACAGGGGTGAATGAG. Protein: CASSPVTGVNE. The entire CDR3 reads CASSPVTGVNEQFF.

This clone was counted between two and nine times. Coverage ceases 3 residues before the CDR3 finishes, and the germline J gene fills in the end. The V and J genes are TRBV30 and TRBJ2-3; a possible D gene is TRBD2 (6 bases). This CDR3 contains 13 residues. V gave up 3 bases and J gave up 5 bases, with 12 bases separating them. Germline V gene data show CDR1 as GTSNPN and CDR2 as SVGIG (reference sequence). The CDR3 DNA, read in part, is TGTGCCTGGAGCTCCCGGAGGGGAGATACG. Translated: CAWSSRRGDT. The entire CDR3 reads CAWSSRRGDTQYF. The variable domain in full, with the rest retrieved from reference TRBV30 and TRBJ2-3, is SQTIHQWPATLVQPVGSPLSLECTVEGTSNPNLYWYRQAAGRGLQLLFYSVGIGQISSEVPQNLSASRPQDRQFILSSKKLLLSDSGFYLCAWSSRRGDTQYFGPGTRLTVL.

For this clone: The sequenced fragment ends 3 residues before the CDR3 boundary, so the rest is inferred from the germline J gene. The V gene is TRBV11-3, the J gene TRBJ2-7, with 10 positions matching TRBD2. The germline CDR1 and CDR2 sequences are SGHNT and YENEEA. J was trimmed by 4 bases and V by 5 bases; bases with no gene match: 5. The CDR3 length is 14 residues. The CDR3 loop reads CASSPPGLAYEQYF. CDR3 bases read: TGTGCCAGCAGCCCACCGGGACTAGCGTACGAG.

In this sample, this clone turned up a few times. Sequencing ends 3 residues short of the CDR3 end; the germline J gene provides the rest. The rearrangement uses TRBV18 and TRBJ1-5; 9 nucleotides align to TRBD1. With V trimmed by 0 bases and J by 5 bases, 2 bases remained unmatched. CDR1 is KGHSH and CDR2 is LQKENI in the germline V gene. This CDR3 contains 15 residues. Incomplete CDR3 DNA: TGTGCCAGCTCACCACCGGGGACAGGGTATCAGCCC. This gives the protein CASSPPGTGYQP. The entire CDR3 protein reads CASSPPGTGYQPQHF.

This clone occurred many times. The read ends 3 residues before the CDR3 terminus; that terminus is restored from the germline J gene. This chain joins TRBV15 and TRBJ2-7, with TRBD2 matching 13 bases. The CDR3 totals 15 residues. V trimming: 3 bases; J trimming: 3 bases; junction bases outside the gene matches: 2. Germline values: CDR1 LNHNV, CDR2 YYDKDF (reference sequence). CDR3 region: CATSRGLAGSYEQYF. CDR3 bases read: TGTGCCACCAGCAGGGGACTAGCGGGAAGCTACGAG.

This clone was seen only a few times. With the read ending 3 residues before the CDR3 end, the germline J gene is used to fill in that end. The genes are TRBV5-1 and TRBJ2-7; 10 bases are shared with TRBD1. The CDR3 runs to 15 residues. Germline V gene lookup returns CDR1 SGHRS and CDR2 YFSETQ. With 4 bases clipped from V and 1 base from J, the junction kept 5 bases outside the gene matches. The CDR3 loop is CASSHPGQGSYEQYF. Partial CDR3 DNA: TGCGCCAGCAGCCATCCGGGACAGGGGTCCTACGAG.

This clone was seen repeatedly, ten times or more. The read stops 3 residues short of the end of the CDR3; the missing end is completed from the germline J gene. This chain connects TRBV7-2 to TRBJ2-3; no firm D call. This CDR3 region has 11 residues. Germline CDR1 and CDR2: SGHTA and FQGNSA. The ends were cut back, 3 bases at V and 4 bases at J, with 2 bases in the middle. CDR3 DNA, as far as it was read: TGTGCCAGCAGCTTCGCAGATACG. Translating gives CASSFADT. The whole CDR3 region reads CASSFADTQYF.

This clone was counted only a few times. With the read ending 3 residues before the CDR3 end, the germline J gene is used to fill in that end. The rearrangement joins TRBV18 to TRBJ2-7; 12 bases are a match to TRBD1. V trimming: 4 bases; J trimming: 3 bases; junction bases outside the gene matches: 7. The length of the CDR3 is 16 residues. Germline V gene lookup returns CDR1 KGHSH and CDR2 LQKENI. The CDR3 DNA, read in part, is TGTGCCAGCTCACTGGGGACAGGGGGCAGTTTCTACGAG. It specifies CASSLGTGGSFYE. The whole CDR3 sequence reads CASSLGTGGSFYEQYF.

This clone was seen only a few times. One junction end disagrees with the germline gene, perhaps due to a read error. The CDR3 extends 3 residues past the end of the read, so its final part is completed from the germline J gene. The V gene is TRBV7-9, the J gene TRBJ1-3; D is possibly TRBD1 (6 bases). CDR3 length equals 13 residues. Germline V gene sequence: CDR1 SEHNR, CDR2 FQNEAQ (reference sequence). CDR3: CSSSSTGKDTIYF. The DNA read from the CDR3 is TGTTCCAGCAGCTCAACAGGGAAGGACACC. Drawing the rest from reference TRBV7-9 and TRBJ1-3, the complete variable domain is DTGVSQNPRHKITKRGQNVTFRCDPISEHNRLYWYRQTLGQGPEFLTYFQNEAQLEKSRLLSDRFSAERPKGSFSTLEIQRTEQGDSAMYLCSSSSTGKDTIYFGEGSWLTVV.

As regards this clone: The CDR3 end lies 3 residues beyond the end of the read and is filled in from the germline J gene. The genes are TRBV7-6 and TRBJ1-6, with D uncertain. V lost 1 base and J 7 bases, leaving 8 bases between the germline ends. There are 14 residues in the CDR3. CDR1 is SGHVS, CDR2 FNYEAQ, per germline. This CDR3 reads CASSLGHQNSPLHF. The DNA read from the CDR3 is TGTGCCAGCAGCTTAGGACATCAAAATTCACCC.

Points on this clone: The read ends 3 residues before the CDR3 terminus; that terminus is restored from the germline J gene. The rearrangement uses TRBV7-3 and TRBJ2-7; 10 bases fit TRBD2. V lost 1 base, J lost 5 bases, and 8 bases stayed unmatched. CDR1 and CDR2 (germline): SGHTA, FQGTGA. The CDR3 is 16 residues long. The CDR3: CASSLMASGRLHEQYF. CDR3 DNA (partial): TGTGCCAGCAGCTTAATGGCTAGCGGGAGATTACACGAG.

This clone was observed a handful of times. The CDR3 is cut off 3 residues early in the read; its end comes from the germline J gene. The rearrangement joins TRBV7-8 to TRBJ2-1; D is undetermined. The CDR3 loop spans 11 amino acids. V lost 5 bases and J lost 9, with 8 bases in between. CDR1 is SGHVS, CDR2 FQNEAQ, per germline. CDR3 DNA, as far as it was read: TGTGCCAGCAGCAGCGCGTCTGAG. Translation: CASSSASE. The CDR3 reads in full as CASSSASEQFF.

This clone was seen many times. The DNA ends 3 residues before the CDR3 does, and the rest of the CDR3 is filled in from the germline J gene. The genes are TRBV19 and TRBJ2-7; 8 bases are a match to TRBD1. Germline V CDR1 and CDR2: LNHDA, SQIVND (reference sequence). The CDR3 sequence is 14 residues long. Trimming at V came to 3 bases and at J to 2 bases, leaving 3 bases not matched to a gene. CDR3 amino acids: CASSISRGPYEQYF. The CDR3 bases that were read are TGTGCCAGTAGTATCTCCAGGGGGCCCTACGAG.

This clone was counted at least ten times. CDR3 amino acids: CASSRHLAGNTGELFF. CDR3 bases read: TGTGCCAGCAGTCGACATCTAGCGGGTAACACCGGGGAG. This rearrangement joins TRBV6-2 or TRBV6-3 to TRBJ2-2; 8 bases line up with TRBD2. The read comes to an end 3 residues before the CDR3 does, leaving the germline J gene to fill in the end. The CDR3 covers 16 residues. The V and J ends lost 5 bases and 2 bases, in that order; junction bases with no gene match: 7. Germline values: CDR1 MNHEY, CDR2 SVGEGT.

The table lists this clone with a few counts. The read falls 3 residues short of the CDR3 end, and the missing part is taken from the germline J gene. The chain uses TRBV7-2 and TRBJ1-3; no reliable D call. The germline V gene has CDR1 SGHTA and CDR2 FQGNSA. This CDR3 region has 13 residues. V dropped 1 base and J dropped 5 bases, with 6 bases sitting between them. The CDR3 sequence is CASSLEARNTIYF. The covered CDR3 bases are TGTGCCAGCAGCTTAGAAGCCAGAAACACC.

As for this clone: The read ends 3 residues before the CDR3 terminus; that terminus is restored from the germline J gene. The chain combines TRBV30 with TRBJ2-7, with TRBD2 identical over 8 bases. V lost 0 bases and J lost 2; bases outside the gene matches: 6. The CDR3 sequence is 15 residues long. In germline, CDR1 is GTSNPN, CDR2 SVGIG (reference sequence). The CDR3 bases that were read are TGTGCCTGGAGTGTAGGAGCGGGAGAGGCCTACGAG. Its protein product is CAWSVGAGEAYE. The full-length CDR3 reads as CAWSVGAGEAYEQYF.

This clone appeared many times. A read error may produce the germline difference seen at one junction end. The CDR3 is cut off 3 residues early in the read; its end comes from the germline J gene. The V and J genes are TRBV2 and TRBJ2-3; TRBD1 agrees at 8 bases. Germline loops: CDR1 SNHLY, CDR2 FYNNEI. The CDR3 covers 13 residues. This chain's CDR3 is CASSEDRGDTQYF. The CDR3 DNA, read in part, is TGTGCCAGCAGCGAAGACAGGGGAGATACG.

This clone turned up a few times. The CDR3 is cut off 3 residues early in the read; its end comes from the germline J gene. The V and J genes are TRBV7-9 and TRBJ2-1; D is perhaps TRBD1 (6 bases). Trimming took 5 bases from V and 8 from J, leaving 13 bases between them. Germline V gives CDR1 SEHNR, CDR2 FQNEAQ (reference sequence). The CDR3 loop spans 13 amino acids. The CDR3 DNA, read in part, is TGTGCCAGCAGCGTACAGGGTAAGGATGAG. Protein sequence: CASSVQGKDE. The complete CDR3 reads CASSVQGKDEQFF.

Note on this clone: With the read ending 3 residues before the CDR3 end, the germline J gene is used to fill in that end. The rearrangement uses TRBV11-1 and TRBJ2-7; TRBD2 agrees at 9 bases. In germline, CDR1 is SGHAT, CDR2 FQDESV (reference sequence). The CDR3 runs to 15 residues. With 3 bases clipped from V and 5 bases from J, the junction kept 8 bases outside the gene matches. CDR3 loop: CASSFLAGRYNEQYF. CDR3 DNA (partial): TGTGCCAGCAGCTTCCTAGCGGGACGTTATAACGAG.

This clone was counted a few times. The read ends 3 residues shy of where the CDR3 ends; the end is completed using the germline J gene. Other nucleotide sequences in the sample specify the same CDR3. V is TRBV7-7 and J is TRBJ2-1; 8 bases agree with TRBD2. Per the germline V gene, CDR1 is SSHAT and CDR2 is FNYEAQ (reference sequence). This CDR3 has 13 amino acids. After removal of 4 bases from V and 7 bases from J, the junction contained 3 bases not matched to a gene. CDR3 DNA (partial): TGTGCCAGCAGCTCCGGGGGGGGAAATGAG. Translation: CASSSGGGNE. The full CDR3 is CASSSGGGNEQFF.

This clone was seen many times. The CDR3 end is not reached by the read, which stops 3 residues before it; the germline J gene fills it in. V and J are TRBV12-5 and TRBJ2-1; 8 positions agree with TRBD1. The V segment lost 3 bases and the J segment 7 bases; nucleotides outside the gene matches: 14. The germline CDR1 and CDR2 sequences are LGHNT and FRNRAP. The CDR3 is made up of 17 amino acids. The covered CDR3 bases are TGTGCTAGTGGTTTAGGACAGGGATTTCAAAACCGTAATGAG. It is translated as CASGLGQGFQNRNE. The whole CDR3 protein is CASGLGQGFQNRNEQFF. Based on the CDR3 plus reference TRBV12-5 and TRBJ2-1, the full variable domain is DARVTQTPRHKVTEMGQEVTMRCQPILGHNTVFWYRQTMMQGLELLAYFRNRAPLDDSGMPKDRFSAEMPDATLATLKIQPSEPRDSAVYFCASGLGQGFQNRNEQFFGPGTRLTVL.

Regarding this clone: Read data end 3 residues before the CDR3 end; the end is taken from the germline J gene. The V call is TRBV30, the J call TRBJ1-5, with TRBD1 identical over 7 bases. The CDR3 extends over 15 amino acids. Germline CDR1 and CDR2: GTSNPN and SVGIG (reference sequence). The V gene end was trimmed by 4 bases and the J gene end by 7 bases; junction bases not matched to a gene: 13. The sequenced CDR3 bases are TGTGCCTGGAACCCCAGACAGGGATTGGGCCAGCCC. Translated: CAWNPRQGLGQP. The full CDR3 is CAWNPRQGLGQPQHF.